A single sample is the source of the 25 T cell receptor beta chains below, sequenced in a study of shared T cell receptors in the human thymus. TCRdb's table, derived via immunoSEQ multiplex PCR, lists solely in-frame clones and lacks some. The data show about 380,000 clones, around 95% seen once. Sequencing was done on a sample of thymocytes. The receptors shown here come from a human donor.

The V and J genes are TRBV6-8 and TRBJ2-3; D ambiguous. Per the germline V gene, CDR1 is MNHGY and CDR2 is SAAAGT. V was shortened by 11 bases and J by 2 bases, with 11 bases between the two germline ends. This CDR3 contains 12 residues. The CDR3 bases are TGTGCCGGAAAGGGATCCACAGATACGCAGTATTTT. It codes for CAGKGSTDTQYF.

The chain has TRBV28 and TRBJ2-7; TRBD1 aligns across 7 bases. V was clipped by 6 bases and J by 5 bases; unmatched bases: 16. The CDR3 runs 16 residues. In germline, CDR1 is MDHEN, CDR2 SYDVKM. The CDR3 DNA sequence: TGTGCCAGCAGAGCCCACAGGGGCGGCCCTTCGGACGAGCAGTACTTC. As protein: CASRAHRGGPSDEQYF.

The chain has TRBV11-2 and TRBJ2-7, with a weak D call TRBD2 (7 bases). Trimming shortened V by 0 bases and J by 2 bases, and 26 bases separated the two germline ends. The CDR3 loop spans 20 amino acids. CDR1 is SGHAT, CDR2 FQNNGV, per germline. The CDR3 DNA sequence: TGTGCCAGCAGCTTAGATGGGGGGGGCGCTTATAAGTTGGCCACCTACGAGCAGTACTTC. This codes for CASSLDGGGAYKLATYEQYF.

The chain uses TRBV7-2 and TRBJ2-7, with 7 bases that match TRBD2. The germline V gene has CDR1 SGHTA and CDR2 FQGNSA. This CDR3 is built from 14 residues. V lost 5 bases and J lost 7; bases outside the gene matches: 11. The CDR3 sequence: CASSRGRAGREQYF. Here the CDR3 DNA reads TGTGCCAGCAGCCGCGGGAGAGCGGGTCGTGAGCAGTACTTC. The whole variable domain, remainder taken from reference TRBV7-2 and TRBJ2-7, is GAGVSQSPSNKVTEKGKDVELRCDPISGHTALYWYRQSLGQGLEFLIYFQGNSAPDKSGLPSDRFSAERTGGSVSTLTIQRTQQEDSAVYLCASSRGRAGREQYFGPGTRLTVT.

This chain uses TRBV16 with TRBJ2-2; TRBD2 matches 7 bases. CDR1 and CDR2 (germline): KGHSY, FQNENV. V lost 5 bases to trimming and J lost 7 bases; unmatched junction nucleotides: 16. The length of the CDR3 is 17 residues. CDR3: CASSFWAGRGSDGELFF. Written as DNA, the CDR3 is TGTGCCAGCAGCTTCTGGGCGGGGCGCGGGAGCGACGGGGAGCTGTTTTTT. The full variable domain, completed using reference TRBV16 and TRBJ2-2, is GEEVAQTPKHLVRGEGQKAKLYCAPIKGHSYVFWYQQVLKNEFKFLISFQNENVFDETGMPKERFSAKCLPNSPCSLEIQATKLEDSAVYFCASSFWAGRGSDGELFFGEGSRLTVL.

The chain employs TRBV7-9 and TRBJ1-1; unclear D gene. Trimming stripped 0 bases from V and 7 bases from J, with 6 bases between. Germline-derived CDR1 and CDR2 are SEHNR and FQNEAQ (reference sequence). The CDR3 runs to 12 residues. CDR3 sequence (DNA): TGTGCCAGCAGCTTAGCGAAGGATGAAGCTTTCTTT. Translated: CASSLAKDEAFF.

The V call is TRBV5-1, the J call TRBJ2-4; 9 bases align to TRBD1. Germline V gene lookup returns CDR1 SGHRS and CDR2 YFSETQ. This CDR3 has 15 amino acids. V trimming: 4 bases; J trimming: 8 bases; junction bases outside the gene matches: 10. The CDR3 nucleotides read TGCGCCAGCAGCCCGGGGACAGGGTGGGGTGACATTCAGTACTTC. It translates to CASSPGTGWGDIQYF.

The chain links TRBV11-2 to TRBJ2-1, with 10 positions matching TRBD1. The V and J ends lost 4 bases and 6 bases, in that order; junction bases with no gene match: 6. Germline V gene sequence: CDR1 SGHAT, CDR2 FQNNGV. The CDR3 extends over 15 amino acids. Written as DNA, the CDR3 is TGTGCCAGCAGCTCGGCGCGGACAGGGGGCAATGAGCAGTTCTTC. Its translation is CASSSARTGGNEQFF.

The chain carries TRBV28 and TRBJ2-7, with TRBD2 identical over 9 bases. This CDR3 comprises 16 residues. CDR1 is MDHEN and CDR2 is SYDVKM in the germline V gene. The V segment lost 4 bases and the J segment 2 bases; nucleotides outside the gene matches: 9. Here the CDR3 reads CASSSPGTSQPYEQYF. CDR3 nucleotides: TGTGCCAGCAGTTCCCCCGGGACTAGCCAGCCCTACGAGCAGTACTTC.

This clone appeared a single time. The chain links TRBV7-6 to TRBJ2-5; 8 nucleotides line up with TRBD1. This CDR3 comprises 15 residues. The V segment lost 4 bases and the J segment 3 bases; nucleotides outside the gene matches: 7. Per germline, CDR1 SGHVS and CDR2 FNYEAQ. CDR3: CASSSWTGREETQYF. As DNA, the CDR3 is TGTGCCAGCAGCTCCTGGACAGGGCGGGAAGAGACCCAGTACTTC.

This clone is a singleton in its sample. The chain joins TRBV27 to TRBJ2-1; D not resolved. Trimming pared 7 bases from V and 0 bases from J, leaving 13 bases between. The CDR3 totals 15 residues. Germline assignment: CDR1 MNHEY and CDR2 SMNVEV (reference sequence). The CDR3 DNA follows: TGTGCCAGCATCACCCAGCCTAGCTCCTACAATGAGCAGTTCTTC. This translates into CASITQPSSYNEQFF.

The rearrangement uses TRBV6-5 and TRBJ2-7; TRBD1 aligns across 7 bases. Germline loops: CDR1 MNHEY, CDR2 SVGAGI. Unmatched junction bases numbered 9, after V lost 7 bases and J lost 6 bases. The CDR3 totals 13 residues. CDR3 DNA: TGTGCCAGCAAGAAGACAGGGTTGGGCGAGCAGTACTTC. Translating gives CASKKTGLGEQYF.

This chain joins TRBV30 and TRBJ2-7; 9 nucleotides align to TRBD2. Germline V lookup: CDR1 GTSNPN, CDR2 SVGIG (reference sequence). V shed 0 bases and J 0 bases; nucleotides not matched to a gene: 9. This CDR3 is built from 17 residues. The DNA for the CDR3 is TGTGCCTGGAGTGTAGAAGGGAGGCGGGAGGGCTCCTACGAGCAGTACTTC. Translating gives CAWSVEGRREGSYEQYF.

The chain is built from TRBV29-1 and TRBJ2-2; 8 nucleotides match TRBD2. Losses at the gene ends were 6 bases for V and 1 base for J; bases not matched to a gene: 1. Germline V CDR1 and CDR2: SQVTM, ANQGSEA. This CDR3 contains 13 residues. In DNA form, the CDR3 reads TGCAGCGTAGCGGGAGAGAACACCGGGGAGCTGTTTTTT. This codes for CSVAGENTGELFF.

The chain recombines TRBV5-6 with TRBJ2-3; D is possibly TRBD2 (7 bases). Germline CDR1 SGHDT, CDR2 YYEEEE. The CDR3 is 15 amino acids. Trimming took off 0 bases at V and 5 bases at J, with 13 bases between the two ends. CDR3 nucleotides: TGTGCCAGCAGCTTGGTAGGGGGGGTCAGAGATACGCAGTATTTT. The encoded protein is CASSLVGGVRDTQYF.

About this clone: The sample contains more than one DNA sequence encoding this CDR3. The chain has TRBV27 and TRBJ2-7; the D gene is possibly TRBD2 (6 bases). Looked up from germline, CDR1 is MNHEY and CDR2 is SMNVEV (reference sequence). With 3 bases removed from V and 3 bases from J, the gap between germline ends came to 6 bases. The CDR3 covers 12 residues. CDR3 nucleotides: TGTGCCAGCAGTTTGGAGGGCTACGAGCAGTACTTC. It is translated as CASSLEGYEQYF.

The CDR3 DNA reads as TGTGCCAGCAGCTGCCCGGGACTAGCGGGAGGGCCCTCCTACAATGAGCAGTTCTTC. Its translation is CASSCPGLAGGPSYNEQFF. The genes are TRBV7-3 and TRBJ2-1; 16 positions match TRBD2. CDR1 and CDR2 (germline): SGHTA, FQGTGA. The V gene end was trimmed by 4 bases and the J gene end by 0 bases; junction bases not matched to a gene: 6. The CDR3 runs to 19 residues.

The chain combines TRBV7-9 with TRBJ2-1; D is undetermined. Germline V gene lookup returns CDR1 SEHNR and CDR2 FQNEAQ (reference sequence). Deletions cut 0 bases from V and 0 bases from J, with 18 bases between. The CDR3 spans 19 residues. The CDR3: CASSLALRCLPSSYNEQFF. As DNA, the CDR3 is TGTGCCAGCAGCTTAGCGTTACGGTGCCTACCCAGCTCCTACAATGAGCAGTTCTTC.

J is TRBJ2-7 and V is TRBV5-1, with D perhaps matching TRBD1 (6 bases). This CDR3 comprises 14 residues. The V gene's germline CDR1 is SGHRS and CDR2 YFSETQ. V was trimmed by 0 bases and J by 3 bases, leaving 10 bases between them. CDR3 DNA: TGCGCCAGCAGCTTGGATGGACAGAACTACGAGCAGTACTTC. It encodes CASSLDGQNYEQYF.

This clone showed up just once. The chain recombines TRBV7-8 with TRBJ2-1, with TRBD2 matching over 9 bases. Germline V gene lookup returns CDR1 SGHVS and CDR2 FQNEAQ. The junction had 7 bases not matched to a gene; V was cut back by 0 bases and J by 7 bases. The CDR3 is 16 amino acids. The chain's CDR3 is CASSLAGLAPGNEQFF. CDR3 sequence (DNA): TGTGCCAGCAGCTTAGCAGGACTAGCGCCCGGGAATGAGCAGTTCTTC.

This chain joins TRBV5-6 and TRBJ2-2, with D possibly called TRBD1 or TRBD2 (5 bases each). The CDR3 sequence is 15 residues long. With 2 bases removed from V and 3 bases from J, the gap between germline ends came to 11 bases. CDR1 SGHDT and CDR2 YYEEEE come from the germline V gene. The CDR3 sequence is CASSFPGTYTGELFF. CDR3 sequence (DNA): TGTGCCAGCAGCTTTCCCGGGACCTACACCGGGGAGCTGTTTTTT.

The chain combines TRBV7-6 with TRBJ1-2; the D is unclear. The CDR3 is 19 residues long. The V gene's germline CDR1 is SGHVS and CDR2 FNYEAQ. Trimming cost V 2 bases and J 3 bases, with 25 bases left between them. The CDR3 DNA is TGTGCCAGCAGCTTACCTACTTCCGGAGCCCCCGGGGATTACTATGGCTACACCTTC. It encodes CASSLPTSGAPGDYYGYTF.

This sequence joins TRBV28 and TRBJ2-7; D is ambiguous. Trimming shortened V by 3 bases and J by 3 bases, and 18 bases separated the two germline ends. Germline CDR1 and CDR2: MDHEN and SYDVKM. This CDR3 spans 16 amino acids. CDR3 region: CASSFSYGKYRYEQYF. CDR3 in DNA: TGTGCCAGCAGTTTTTCTTATGGGAAGTATCGCTACGAGCAGTACTTC. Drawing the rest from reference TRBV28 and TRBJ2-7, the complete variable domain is DVKVTQSSRYLVKRTGEKVFLECVQDMDHENMFWYRQDPGLGLRLIYFSYDVKMKEKGDIPEGYSVSREKKERFSLILESASTNQTSMYLCASSFSYGKYRYEQYFGPGTRLTVT.

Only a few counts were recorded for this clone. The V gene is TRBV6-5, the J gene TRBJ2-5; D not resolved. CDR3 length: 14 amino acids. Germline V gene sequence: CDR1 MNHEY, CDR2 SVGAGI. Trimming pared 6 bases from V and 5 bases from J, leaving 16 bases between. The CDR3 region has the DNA TGTGCCAGCAGCCCCGGCCCCCCCGGGGAGACCCAGTACTTC. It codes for CASSPGPPGETQYF.

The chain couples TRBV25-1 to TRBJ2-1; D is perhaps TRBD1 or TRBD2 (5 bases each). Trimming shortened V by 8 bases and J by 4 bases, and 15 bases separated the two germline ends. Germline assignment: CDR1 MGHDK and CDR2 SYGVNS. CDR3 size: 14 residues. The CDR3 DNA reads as TGTGCCAGCCTAACCGGGACGGATTACAATGAGCAGTTCTTC. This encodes CASLTGTDYNEQFF.